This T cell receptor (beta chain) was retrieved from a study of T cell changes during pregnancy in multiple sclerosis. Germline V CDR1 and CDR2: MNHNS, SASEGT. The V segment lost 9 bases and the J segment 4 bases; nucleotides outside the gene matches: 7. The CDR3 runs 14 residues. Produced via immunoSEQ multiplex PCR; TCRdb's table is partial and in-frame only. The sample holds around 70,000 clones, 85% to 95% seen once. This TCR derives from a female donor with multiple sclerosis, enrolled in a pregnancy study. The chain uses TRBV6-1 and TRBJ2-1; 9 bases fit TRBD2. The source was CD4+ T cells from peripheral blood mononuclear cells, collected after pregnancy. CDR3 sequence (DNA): TGTGCCAGTCGCGGGAGGGGGGGGTACAATGAGCAGTTCTTC. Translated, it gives CASRGRGGYNEQFF.